The 29 T cell receptor beta chains in this list originate from one sample, sequenced in a study of response to subunit inactivated influenza vaccine. Using its own MiXCR run on the RT-PCR reads, TCRdb lists one record per CDR3 protein. The sample carries about 780,000 distinct CDR3 sequences, about 18% recorded once. The input for sequencing was PBMCs from blood, taken about 5 days after vaccination. The receptors originated from a man in his fifties or sixties who received an inactivated influenza vaccine.

This clonotype was counted a few times. J is TRBJ2-3 and V is TRBV29-1; TRBD1 matches at 7 bases. With 2 bases clipped from V and 5 bases from J, the junction kept 7 bases outside the gene matches. The CDR3 is made up of 14 amino acids. The germline CDR1 and CDR2 sequences are SQVTM and ANQGSEA. CDR3 sequence: CSVETGEGLDTQYF. The CDR3 bases are TGCAGCGTTGAAACAGGGGAAGGTTTAGATACGCAGTATTTT.

This clonotype came up a few times. CDR3 bases: TGTGCCAGCAGTTCGCCCTCGGAGAACACTGAAGCTTTCTTT. It encodes CASSSPSENTEAFF. The chain is built from TRBV6-5 and TRBJ1-1; D not certain. Trimming removed 4 bases at V and 1 base at J, with 10 bases between. CDR3 size: 14 residues. Germline V gene lookup returns CDR1 MNHEY and CDR2 SVGAGI.

This clonotype was picked up a small number of times. The DNA of the CDR3 is TGTGCCAGCAGCTTAGAGGGGGGACTAGCCGGCGAGACCCAGTACTTC. This codes for CASSLEGGLAGETQYF. This sequence joins TRBV7-8 and TRBJ2-5, with TRBD2 identical over 9 bases. CDR1 is SGHVS, CDR2 FQNEAQ, per germline. This CDR3 has 16 amino acids. The ends lost 1 base at V and 5 bases at J; junction bases unmatched: 8.

This chain connects TRBV5-1 to TRBJ2-3; D perhaps matches TRBD2 (5 bases). Deletions cut 4 bases from V and 0 bases from J, with 12 bases between. The CDR3 spans 15 residues. Germline V gene data show CDR1 as SGHRS and CDR2 as YFSETQ. Here the CDR3 DNA reads TGCGCCAGCAGCCAAGGAGGCGTAAGCACAGATACGCAGTATTTT. This codes for CASSQGGVSTDTQYF.

This clonotype was seen only a few times. This chain joins TRBV10-3 and TRBJ2-1; 9 bases align to TRBD2. Germline trimming cut 0 bases from V and 8 bases from J; bases unmatched to any gene: 14. The CDR3 extends over 18 amino acids. Germline V gene lookup returns CDR1 ENHRY and CDR2 SYGVKD. The CDR3 DNA is TGTGCCATCAGTGAGTCAAAGGGTAGCGGGGGACCCCTAGATGAGCAGTTCTTC. Protein sequence: CAISESKGSGGPLDEQFF.

This clonotype showed up just once. CDR3 sequence: CASSLSSGSLFGANVLTF. The CDR3 DNA reads as TGTGCCAGCAGTTTATCTAGCGGGAGTCTTTTTGGGGCCAACGTCCTGACTTTC. The J gene is TRBJ2-6, the V gene TRBV28; 10 bases match TRBD2. The CDR3 has 18 residues. Per the germline V gene, CDR1 is MDHEN and CDR2 is SYDVKM. Losses at the gene ends were 1 base for V and 3 bases for J; bases not matched to a gene: 6. Together with reference TRBV28 and TRBJ2-6, the CDR3 gives the full variable domain: DVKVTQSSRYLVKRTGEKVFLECVQDMDHENMFWYRQDPGLGLRLIYFSYDVKMKEKGDIPEGYSVSREKKERFSLILESASTNQTSMYLCASSLSSGSLFGANVLTFGAGSRLTVL.

The CDR3 sequence: CASSSAPTSWGYTF. The CDR3 DNA sequence: TGTGCCAGCAGTTCTGCTCCCACGTCCTGGGGCTACACCTTC. This chain connects TRBV28 to TRBJ1-2; D is unclear. V lost 4 bases to trimming and J lost 8 bases, with 17 bases between them. The CDR3 loop spans 14 amino acids. Germline assignment: CDR1 MDHEN and CDR2 SYDVKM.

This clonotype was seen a handful of times. This chain links TRBV7-9 with TRBJ2-7; TRBD1 aligns across 10 bases. The CDR3 loop spans 15 amino acids. Trimming cost V 4 bases and J 6 bases; bases outside gene matches: 9. Germline loops: CDR1 SEHNR, CDR2 FQNEAQ (reference sequence). CDR3 DNA: TGTGCCAGCAGCTCACTGGTGACAGGGGGCGGCGAGCAGTACTTC. Residues: CASSSLVTGGGEQYF.

This clonotype was counted between two and nine times. The chain links TRBV12-3 or TRBV12-4 to TRBJ1-1, with D possibly matching TRBD1 (6 bases). V was trimmed by 6 bases and J by 4 bases, leaving 12 bases between them. The CDR3 consists of 13 residues. CDR3 amino acids: CASSPLGATEAFF. The CDR3 nucleotides are TGTGCCAGCAGCCCCCTGGGGGCCACTGAAGCTTTCTTT.

This chain connects TRBV5-1 to TRBJ1-2; unclear D gene. Germline-derived CDR1 and CDR2 are SGHRS and YFSETQ. Trimming shortened V by 4 bases and J by 4 bases, and 14 bases separated the two germline ends. This CDR3 contains 14 residues. The CDR3 region is CASSNGMSGYGYTF. Here the CDR3 DNA reads TGCGCCAGCAGCAATGGAATGTCAGGCTATGGCTACACCTTC.

The chain combines TRBV20-1 with TRBJ1-6; D remains unclear. Germline-derived CDR1 and CDR2 are DFQATT and SNEGSKA (reference sequence). The CDR3 totals 13 residues. V gave up 5 bases and J gave up 7 bases, with 12 bases separating them. Here the CDR3 DNA reads TGCAGTGCTTCTCGTAGGAGGAATTCACCCCTCCACTTT. Translation gives CSASRRRNSPLHF.

The chain couples TRBV4-1 to TRBJ2-5; D is undetermined. CDR1 is MGHRA, CDR2 YSYEKL, per germline. V shed 1 base and J shed 2 bases, with 11 bases lying between them. This CDR3 has 15 amino acids. DNA of the CDR3: TGCGCCAGCAGCCAAGGGAGCTCCGCTCAAGAGACCCAGTACTTC. Its protein product is CASSQGSSAQETQYF.

This clonotype was picked up a small number of times. This chain uses TRBV5-5 with TRBJ1-5, with TRBD1 as a possible D gene (6 bases). Trimming cost V 6 bases and J 1 base, with 23 bases left between them. The length of the CDR3 is 18 residues. CDR1 is SGHKS and CDR2 is YYEKEE in the germline V gene (reference sequence). The CDR3 sequence: CASILGMEWGQSNQPQHF. The CDR3 DNA is TGTGCCAGCATCCTGGGGATGGAGTGGGGGCAAAGCAATCAGCCCCAGCATTTT.

The genes are TRBV6-2 or TRBV6-3 and TRBJ2-5, with 8 nucleotides matching TRBD2. Trimming took 6 bases from V and 2 from J; bases not matched to a gene: 8. The CDR3 has 15 residues. In germline, CDR1 is MNHEY, CDR2 SVGEGT. CDR3 nucleotides: TGTGCCAGCAGGGATACGGGGGGGCGTCAAGAGACCCAGTACTTC. Its translation: CASRDTGGRQETQYF.

This clonotype was found a few times. The J gene is TRBJ2-6, the V gene TRBV5-6; no clear D. Germline CDR1 SGHDT, CDR2 YYEEEE. The CDR3 totals 13 residues. Trimming took off 7 bases at V and 2 bases at J, with 7 bases between the two ends. The CDR3 here is CASLVAGANVLTF. The CDR3 DNA reads TGTGCCAGCTTAGTAGCTGGGGCCAACGTCCTGACTTTC.

This chain uses TRBV20-1 with TRBJ2-1; weak D call: TRBD2 (5 bases). The germline V and J ends were trimmed by 8 bases and 5 bases, with 16 bases remaining between them. From germline, CDR1 is DFQATT and CDR2 SNEGSKA (reference sequence). The CDR3 spans 13 residues. As DNA, the CDR3 is TGCAGTTCCATCTGGCGGGCGAACAATGAGCAGTTCTTC. Amino acid sequence: CSSIWRANNEQFF.

This clonotype was recorded at least ten times. The V and J genes are TRBV7-2 and TRBJ2-2; 13 nucleotides align to TRBD2. From germline, CDR1 is SGHTA and CDR2 FQGNSA. The CDR3 loop spans 15 amino acids. V was clipped by 5 bases and J by 5 bases; unmatched bases: 2. In nucleotides, the CDR3 is TGTGCCAGCAGCCTGACTAGCGGGGGGACCGGGGAGCTGTTTTTT. Translating it yields CASSLTSGGTGELFF.

Many counts were recorded for this clonotype. The rearrangement links TRBV29-1 to TRBJ2-3; D perhaps matches TRBD2 (6 bases). The CDR3 sequence is 13 residues long. Germline CDR1 is SQVTM and CDR2 is ANQGSEA. The CDR3: CTTLGTRGDTQYF. CDR3 nucleotide sequence: TGCACCACACTCGGGACTCGAGGGGATACGCAGTATTTT.

The chain recombines TRBV12-3 or TRBV12-4 with TRBJ2-1; the D is unclear. The CDR3 spans 14 residues. With 3 bases removed from V and 0 bases from J, the gap between germline ends came to 6 bases. CDR3 nucleotide sequence: TGTGCCAGCAGTTTGCGGATCTCCTACAATGAGCAGTTCTTC. Translated: CASSLRISYNEQFF.

This rearrangement joins TRBV6-5 to TRBJ2-3; TRBD2 aligns across 7 bases. V lost 2 bases, J lost 3 bases, and 5 bases stayed unmatched. This CDR3 region has 15 residues. Germline V CDR1 and CDR2: MNHEY, SVGAGI. The CDR3 DNA reads as TGTGCCAGCAGTTACCGCGGGAGTTTAACAGATACGCAGTATTTT. It yields the protein CASSYRGSLTDTQYF.

In this sample, this clonotype turned up many times. V is TRBV12-3 or TRBV12-4 and J is TRBJ2-7; TRBD1 agrees at 7 bases. J lost 2 bases, V lost 6 bases, and 7 bases had no gene match. This CDR3 has 14 amino acids. The CDR3 reads CASRRDRAAYEQYF. The CDR3 nucleotides read TGTGCCAGCAGGCGCGACAGGGCCGCCTACGAGCAGTACTTC.

At least ten counts were recorded for this clonotype. The V gene is TRBV14, the J gene TRBJ2-7; no firm D call. CDR1 and CDR2 (germline): SGHDN, FVKESK. This CDR3 comprises 12 residues. Trimming removed 3 bases at V and 2 bases at J, with 5 bases between. CDR3 amino acids: CASSHATYEQYF. CDR3 DNA sequence: TGTGCCAGCAGCCACGCTACCTACGAGCAGTACTTC.

This clonotype appeared a single time. This chain links TRBV5-5 with TRBJ2-3; 10 nucleotides match TRBD2. Per germline, CDR1 SGHKS and CDR2 YYEKEE (reference sequence). CDR3 length: 16 residues. V shed 3 bases, J shed 1 base, and the junction held 5 bases outside the gene matches. The CDR3 protein is CASSWGLAYRTDTQYF. Here the CDR3 DNA reads TGTGCCAGCAGCTGGGGACTAGCGTACCGCACAGATACGCAGTATTTT. The whole variable domain, filled in from reference TRBV5-5 and TRBJ2-3, reads DAGVTQSPTHLIKTRGQQVTLRCSPISGHKSVSWYQQVLGQGPQFIFQYYEKEERGRGNFPDRFSARQFPNYSSELNVNALLLGDSALYLCASSWGLAYRTDTQYFGPGTRLTVL.

Many counts were recorded for this clonotype. The rearrangement joins TRBV20-1 to TRBJ2-3, with D perhaps given as TRBD1 or TRBD2 (6 bases each). V lost 1 base and J 8 bases, leaving 13 bases between the germline ends. The CDR3 length is 13 residues. The germline gives CDR1 DFQATT, CDR2 SNEGSKA (reference sequence). The CDR3, as DNA: TGCAGTGCTAGAGTAGGGGGGCTAGGTACGCAGTATTTT. This translates into CSARVGGLGTQYF.

V and J are TRBV29-1 and TRBJ1-3, with 8 bases lining up with TRBD1. CDR1 and CDR2 (germline): SQVTM, ANQGSEA. V lost 6 bases and J lost 2; bases outside the gene matches: 6. The CDR3 runs 14 residues. The CDR3 sequence: CSVAKDRAGNTIYF. CDR3 in DNA: TGCAGCGTCGCGAAGGACAGGGCTGGAAACACCATATATTTT.

The chain uses TRBV10-3 and TRBJ2-7; D may be TRBD1 or TRBD2 (5 bases each). Trimming left V 2 bases short and J 2 bases short, with 10 bases between. CDR3 size: 14 residues. Germline V gene lookup returns CDR1 ENHRY and CDR2 SYGVKD. CDR3 region: CAISEGTLAYEQYF. The CDR3 DNA reads as TGTGCCATCAGTGAGGGGACCCTGGCCTACGAGCAGTACTTC.

The chain uses TRBV12-3 or TRBV12-4 and TRBJ1-2; D gene uncertain. This CDR3 spans 13 amino acids. The germline V and J ends were trimmed by 7 bases and 8 bases, with 17 bases remaining between them. In DNA, the CDR3 is TGTGCCAGCACCCTCCCGGCTCTGAGAGGCTACACCTTC. This gives the protein CASTLPALRGYTF.

This clonotype was counted only a few times. The V gene is TRBV7-6, the J gene TRBJ2-2, with unresolved D. The CDR3 is 15 residues long. Germline V gene data show CDR1 as SGHVS and CDR2 as FNYEAQ. V was trimmed by 1 base and J by 4 bases, leaving 10 bases between them. The CDR3 DNA sequence: TGTGCCAGCAGCTTAGGAGGAGTTTTCACCGGGGAGCTGTTTTTT. Translation gives CASSLGGVFTGELFF.

V is TRBV27 and J is TRBJ1-1; D remains unclear. Germline V gene data show CDR1 as MNHEY and CDR2 as SMNVEV (reference sequence). Trimming stripped 2 bases from V and 8 bases from J, with 12 bases between. The CDR3 contains 13 residues. DNA for the CDR3: TGTGCCAGCAGTTTAAATCTCCGTGGAGAAGCTTTCTTT. It yields the protein CASSLNLRGEAFF.